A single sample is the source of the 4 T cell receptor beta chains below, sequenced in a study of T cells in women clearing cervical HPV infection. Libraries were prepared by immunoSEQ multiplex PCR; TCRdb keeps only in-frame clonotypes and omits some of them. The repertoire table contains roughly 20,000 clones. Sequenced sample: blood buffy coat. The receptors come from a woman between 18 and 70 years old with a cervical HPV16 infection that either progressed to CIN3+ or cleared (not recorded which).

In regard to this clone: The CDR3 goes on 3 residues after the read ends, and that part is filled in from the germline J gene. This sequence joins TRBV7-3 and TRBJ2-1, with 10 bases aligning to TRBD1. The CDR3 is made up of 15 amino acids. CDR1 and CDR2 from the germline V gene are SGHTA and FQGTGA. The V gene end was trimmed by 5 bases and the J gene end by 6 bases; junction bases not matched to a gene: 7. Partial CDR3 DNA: TGTGCCAGCAGCCAGGGACAGGGGCCTTTCAATGAG. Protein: CASSQGQGPFNE. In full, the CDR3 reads CASSQGQGPFNEQFF.

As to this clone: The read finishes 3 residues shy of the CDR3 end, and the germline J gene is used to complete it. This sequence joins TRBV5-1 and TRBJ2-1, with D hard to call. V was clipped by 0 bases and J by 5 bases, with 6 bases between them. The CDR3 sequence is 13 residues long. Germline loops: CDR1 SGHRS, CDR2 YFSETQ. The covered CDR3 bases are TGCGCCAGCAGCTTGGGGCCGAACAATGAG. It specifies CASSLGPNNE. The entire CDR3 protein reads CASSLGPNNEQFF.

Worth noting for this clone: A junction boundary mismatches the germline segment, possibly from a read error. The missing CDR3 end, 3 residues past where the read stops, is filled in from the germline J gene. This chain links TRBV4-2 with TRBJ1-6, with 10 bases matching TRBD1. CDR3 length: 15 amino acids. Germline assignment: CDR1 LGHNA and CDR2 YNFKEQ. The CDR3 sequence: CASRPGTGASSPLHF. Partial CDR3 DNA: TGCGCCAGCAGGCCGGGGACAGGGGCTTCTTCACCC.

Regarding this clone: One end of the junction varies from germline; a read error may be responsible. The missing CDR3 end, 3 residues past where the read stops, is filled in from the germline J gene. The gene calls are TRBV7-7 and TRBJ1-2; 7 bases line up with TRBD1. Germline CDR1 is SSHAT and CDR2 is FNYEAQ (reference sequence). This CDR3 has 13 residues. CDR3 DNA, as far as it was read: TGTGCTAGCAGCCACAGGGGTCAAGAGAGC. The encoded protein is CASSHRGQES. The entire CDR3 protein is CASSHRGQESYTF.